The T cell receptor (beta chain) described here comes from a study of T cells in localized non-small cell lung cancer. Points from the study as a whole: Because only a single region of the tumor was sequenced, heterogeneity remains possible. Uninvolved adjacent lung showed higher T cell clonality than tumor.

This clone ranks as medium-sized. The antigen remains unidentified. Other nucleotide sequences from this sample produce the same CDR3. V was clipped by 0 bases and J by 4 bases, with 10 bases between them. Germline lookup yields CDR1 MNHGY and CDR2 SAAAGT. This CDR3 spans 14 amino acids. Generated by immunoSEQ multiplex PCR, the TCRdb table keeps only in-frame clones and is missing some. The repertoire includes under 3,500 clones, roughly 31% of them detected once, and around 7.3% sits in the top ten. Sequencing was performed on lung tumor tissue, taken before any cancer treatment. The source is a man between 40 and 70 years old with stage II squamous cell lung carcinoma. The V gene is TRBV6-8, the J gene TRBJ2-7, with D uncertain. The CDR3 sequence: CASSYSPGGYEQYF. CDR3 nucleotides: TGTGCCAGCAGTTACTCGCCCGGTGGATACGAGCAGTACTTC.